A single count supports the clone carrying this T cell receptor (beta chain). The method was immunoSEQ multiplex PCR; TCRdb's version includes in-frame clones alone and lacks a portion of them. The top ten clones hold 3% to 4% of a sample with roughly 50,000 clones, about 93% of them seen once. The data derive from a study of control samples from healthy donors and cancer patients. The CDR3 is 15 amino acids. V was trimmed by 0 bases and J by 1 base, leaving 8 bases between them. Germline V CDR1 and CDR2: SGHNT, YYREEE (reference sequence). The receptor was derived from a man between 25 and 39 years old in good health. The sequenced sample was blood. The chain has TRBV5-4 and TRBJ1-3; D not resolved. Written as DNA, the CDR3 is TGTGCCAGCAGCTTGGATTTGAATTCTGGAAACACCATATATTTT. It is translated as CASSLDLNSGNTIYF.